These T cell receptor beta chains were read from a single sample in a study of blood T cell repertoires in COVID-19. Here immunoSEQ multiplex PCR was the method, and the copy in TCRdb shows in-frame clones only, minus some. The sample lists about 67,000 clones; roughly 89% were seen once. Sequencing was carried out using peripheral blood. The receptor set was obtained from a woman of 80 years or more with acute or convalescent COVID-19. CDR3s include the opening cysteine and the closing phenylalanine or tryptophan. The D gene is left open where the match is weak. A row's size may be missing; if present it is once, few, many or a size class.

clone_size: NA; d_call: NA; j_call: TRBJ2-1; v_call: TRBV6-1; cdr3_aa: CASSEAGGSLYNEQFF; cdr3_nt: TGTGCCAGCAGTGAAGCCGGGGGAAGTCTCTACAATGAGCAGTTCTTC
clone_size: NA; d_call: NA; j_call: TRBJ1-5; v_call: TRBV6-1; cdr3_aa: CASSEWGRGNQPQHF; cdr3_nt: TGTGCCAGCAGTGAATGGGGGCGAGGCAATCAGCCCCAGCATTTT
clone_size: NA; d_call: NA; j_call: TRBJ1-1; v_call: TRBV5-4; cdr3_aa: CASSFDPGGLNTEAFF; cdr3_nt: TGTGCCAGCAGCTTTGACCCTGGGGGCTTGAACACTGAAGCTTTCTTT
clone_size: NA; d_call: TRBD1; j_call: TRBJ1-4; v_call: TRBV11-2; cdr3_aa: CASSSFRTGGFEKLFF; cdr3_nt: TGTGCCAGCAGCTCGTTTCGGACAGGGGGCTTTGAAAAACTGTTTTTT
clone_size: NA; d_call: NA; j_call: TRBJ2-2; v_call: TRBV28; cdr3_aa: CASSSHGELFF; cdr3_nt: TGTGCCAGCAGTTCACACGGGGAGCTGTTTTTT
clone_size: NA; d_call: NA; j_call: TRBJ2-3; v_call: TRBV21-1; cdr3_aa: CASSQGADTQYF; cdr3_nt: TGTGCCAGCAGCCAGGGGGCAGATACGCAGTATTTT
clone_size: NA; d_call: TRBD1; j_call: TRBJ1-2; v_call: TRBV30; cdr3_aa: CACSETGDGYTF; cdr3_nt: TGTGCCTGCTCGGAGACAGGGGATGGCTACACCTTC
clone_size: NA; d_call: NA; j_call: TRBJ1-1; v_call: TRBV6-5; cdr3_aa: CASSYARNTEAFF; cdr3_nt: TGTGCCAGCAGTTACGCGCGGAACACTGAAGCTTTCTTT
clone_size: few; d_call: NA; j_call: TRBJ2-7; v_call: TRBV24-1; cdr3_aa: CATSEGARYEQYF; cdr3_nt: TGTGCCACCAGTGAGGGGGCGAGGTACGAGCAGTACTTC
clone_size: NA; d_call: NA; j_call: TRBJ1-6; v_call: TRBV6-5; cdr3_aa: CASSYEGSSYNSPLHF; cdr3_nt: TGTGCCAGCAGTTACGAGGGAAGCTCCTATAATTCACCCCTCCACTTT
clone_size: many; d_call: NA; j_call: TRBJ2-2; v_call: TRBV24-1; cdr3_aa: CATSVTGDTGELFF; cdr3_nt: TGTGCCACCAGCGTCACGGGGGACACCGGGGAGCTGTTTTTT
clone_size: NA; d_call: NA; j_call: TRBJ1-2; v_call: TRBV29-1; cdr3_aa: CSVAESLLTGGYTF; cdr3_nt: TGCAGCGTTGCTGAGAGTTTGTTGACAGGAGGCTACACCTTC
clone_size: once; d_call: NA; j_call: TRBJ2-6; v_call: TRBV7-9; cdr3_aa: CASSLRAGANVLTF; cdr3_nt: TGTGCCAGCAGCTTGAGGGCCGGGGCCAACGTCCTGACTTTC
clone_size: NA; d_call: TRBD1; j_call: TRBJ2-1; v_call: TRBV28; cdr3_aa: CASSLGLGTGGNEQFF; cdr3_nt: TGTGCCAGCAGTTTGGGATTAGGGACAGGGGGGAATGAGCAGTTCTTC
clone_size: NA; d_call: NA; j_call: TRBJ1-2; v_call: TRBV2; cdr3_aa: CASSEVGLLNYGYTF; cdr3_nt: TGTGCCAGCAGTGAAGTGGGCTTGCTTAACTATGGCTACACCTTC
clone_size: NA; d_call: NA; j_call: TRBJ1-1; v_call: TRBV5-5; cdr3_aa: CASSLDLGTEAFF; cdr3_nt: TGTGCCAGCAGCTTGGACCTAGGCACTGAAGCTTTCTTT
clone_size: NA; d_call: NA; j_call: TRBJ1-5; v_call: TRBV5-6; cdr3_aa: CASSFWGLSNQPQHF; cdr3_nt: TGTGCCAGCAGCTTTTGGGGCCTTAGCAATCAGCCCCAGCATTTT
clone_size: NA; d_call: TRBD1; j_call: TRBJ2-1; v_call: TRBV3-1/TRBV3-2; cdr3_aa: CASSHRGPSSYNEQFF; cdr3_nt: TGTGCCAGCAGTCACAGGGGGCCGAGCTCCTACAATGAGCAGTTCTTC
clone_size: NA; d_call: TRBD1; j_call: TRBJ1-2; v_call: TRBV18; cdr3_aa: CASSRDREYGYTF; cdr3_nt: TGTGCCAGCTCACGGGACAGGGAGTATGGCTACACCTTC
clone_size: NA; d_call: TRBD1; j_call: TRBJ1-2; v_call: TRBV29-1; cdr3_aa: CSVRRQGDYGYTF; cdr3_nt: TGCAGCGTCCGACGTCAGGGGGACTATGGCTACACCTTC
clone_size: NA; d_call: TRBD1; j_call: TRBJ2-7; v_call: TRBV6-5; cdr3_aa: CASSYLGTGGYEQYF; cdr3_nt: TGTGCCAGCAGTTACCTAGGGACAGGGGGGTACGAGCAGTACTTC
clone_size: NA; d_call: TRBD1; j_call: TRBJ2-1; v_call: TRBV6-2/TRBV6-3; cdr3_aa: CASSPGTGRLTYNEQFF; cdr3_nt: TGTGCCAGCAGCCCCGGGACAGGGCGACTAACCTACAATGAGCAGTTCTTC
clone_size: NA; d_call: TRBD2; j_call: TRBJ2-5; v_call: TRBV3-1/TRBV3-2; cdr3_aa: CASSRSGAETQYF; cdr3_nt: TGTGCCAGCAGCCGTAGCGGGGCCGAGACCCAGTACTTC
clone_size: NA; d_call: NA; j_call: TRBJ2-6; v_call: TRBV12-5; cdr3_aa: CASGLWVSRAGANVLTF; cdr3_nt: TGTGCTAGTGGTTTGTGGGTCTCGAGGGCTGGGGCCAACGTCCTGACTTTC
clone_size: once; d_call: TRBD2; j_call: TRBJ2-2; v_call: TRBV7-9; cdr3_aa: CARAGAGGWPGELFF; cdr3_nt: TGTGCCAGAGCAGGAGCGGGAGGTTGGCCCGGGGAGCTGTTTTTT